The subject of this entry is one T cell receptor beta chain. The data originate from a study of blood T cell repertoires in COVID-19. Study overall: COVID-19 samples from acute and convalescent phases originated in the United States, Italy and Spain. T cells, B-cell-depleted T cells, or PBMCs provided the cDNA or gDNA that served as material.

Germline loops: CDR1 SEHNR, CDR2 FQNEAQ (reference sequence). Trimming cost V 4 bases and J 5 bases, with 8 bases left between them. The CDR3 totals 13 residues. Methods used by the authors: Quantification of nucleated cells was approximated via reference gene primer amplification. The method was immunoSEQ multiplex PCR; TCRdb's version includes in-frame clones alone and lacks a portion of them. V and J calls and clone size are copied from that table; D and trimming were computed from the DNA. The table records some 500,000 clones, around nine tenths of them present only once. The chain couples TRBV7-9 to TRBJ2-2, with D perhaps TRBD2 (5 bases). Input material: peripheral blood. The sequence derives from a woman aged 50 to 60 with COVID-19, enrolled during active disease. CDR3 bases: TGTGCCAGCAGCTCTCGGGGTACCGGGGAGCTGTTTTTT. The encoded protein is CASSSRGTGELFF.